The source of this TCR beta chain is a study of CD8 T cells in ankylosing spondylitis. Study-wide results and caveats: Reportedly, significant enrichment of disease-linked clones occurred in matched ankylosing spondylitis synovial fluid.

A single record per CDR3 protein comes from TCRdb applying MiXCR to the 5' RACE reads. The sample carries hundreds of thousands of distinct CDR3 sequences, approximately 22% recorded once. This clonotype was counted between two and nine times. The antigen is undetermined. V lost 5 bases and J lost 4; bases outside the gene matches: 11. This CDR3 has 16 residues. This receptor was identified in a male donor with ankylosing spondylitis or in good health (not recorded which). Sequenced material: blood, either unsorted or a sorted T cell fraction (not recorded which). V usage is TRBV12-3 or TRBV12-4 and J usage is TRBJ2-3, with TRBD2 identical over 8 bases. CDR3 sequence: CASSRLAAGGADTQYF. For the CDR3, the DNA is TGTGCCAGCAGTCGACTAGCCGCGGGGGGAGCAGATACGCAGTATTTT.